This T cell receptor beta chain was profiled in a study of blood T cell repertoires in COVID-19. CDR3 length: 16 residues. V dropped 2 bases and J dropped 2; count of bases not matched to a gene: 7. Germline CDR1 is KGHDR and CDR2 is SFDVKD. This table comes from immunoSEQ multiplex PCR, and its TCRdb copy is limited to in-frame clones, with some not included. The data contain about 50,000 clones, about 82% of them singletons. The sequencing sample was made of peripheral blood. The TCR was taken from a woman aged 60-75 years with acute or convalescent COVID-19. This chain connects TRBV24-1 to TRBJ2-7; 8 bases are shared with TRBD1. In nucleotides, the CDR3 is TGTGCCACCAGTGATTCTAGACAGGGGATCCCCTACGAGCAGTACTTC. It codes for CATSDSRQGIPYEQYF.